This TCR beta chain is from a study of cytomegalovirus exposure and HLA in healthy donors. V lost 5 bases, J lost 0 bases, and 7 bases stayed unmatched. This CDR3 has 17 amino acids. Looked up from germline, CDR1 is LNHDA and CDR2 is SQIVND (reference sequence). Assay used: immunoSEQ multiplex PCR; TCRdb lists only in-frame clones, some missing. Among roughly 84,000 clones, approximately 90% were seen once, and the ten largest hold roughly 1.9%. This clonotype was sampled from a man aged 25 to 40 in good health and CMV-seronegative. Sequencing was performed on PBMCs. The gene calls are TRBV19 and TRBJ2-1; 10 bases fit TRBD2. In DNA form, the CDR3 reads TGTGCCAGTAGTTTAGCGGGGGGCCGAAACTCCTACAATGAGCAGTTCTTC. It translates to CASSLAGGRNSYNEQFF.